These T cell receptor beta chains were read from a single sample in a study of T cells after yellow fever vaccination. Each CDR3 protein gets one entry after TCRdb re-called the 5' RACE reads with MiXCR. The sample shows about 340,000 distinct CDR3 sequences, around 12% of them seen only once. The sequencing here drew on CD4+ T cells sorted from PBMCs, taken 15 days after the yellow fever booster vaccination. All receptors come from a young man who received the YFV17D yellow fever vaccine. The CDR3 runs from the conserved cysteine through the conserved F or W. The D gene is left open where the match is weak. Rows give clone size only sometimes, using once, few, many, or a class for an expanded clone.

NA,TRBV7-9,TRBJ2-7,few,CASSFEGSEQYF,TGTGCCAGCAGCTTTGAGGGGAGCGAGCAGTACTTC
TRBD1,TRBV5-4,TRBJ2-4,few,CASSDRGQAKNIQYF,TGTGCCAGCAGCGACAGGGGCCAGGCCAAAAACATTCAGTACTTC
NA,TRBV11-2,TRBJ2-1,NA,CASSLVGRRGEQFF,TGTGCCAGCAGCTTAGTAGGCAGAAGAGGTGAGCAGTTCTTC
TRBD1,TRBV6-6,TRBJ1-1,NA,CAILGQGNTEAFF,TGTGCCATCTTGGGACAGGGGAACACTGAAGCTTTCTTT
NA,TRBV6-1,TRBJ1-2,NA,CASSESGTYYGYTF,TGTGCCAGCAGTGAATCCGGGACCTACTATGGCTACACCTTC
NA,TRBV19,TRBJ2-7,many,CASSRKAVGLLEQYF,TGTGCCAGTAGTAGAAAGGCGGTCGGGCTCCTCGAGCAGTACTTC
NA,TRBV10-3,TRBJ1-2,NA,CAISPGVYGYTF,TGTGCCATCAGTCCAGGGGTCTATGGCTACACCTTC
TRBD2,TRBV20-1,TRBJ2-3,NA,CSGVGRGDVTDTQYF,TGCAGCGGGGTGGGGCGGGGGGACGTCACAGATACGCAGTATTTT
TRBD1,TRBV12-3/TRBV12-4,TRBJ2-6,NA,CASSHDRVSSGANVLTF,TGTGCCAGCAGCCATGACAGGGTGAGCTCTGGGGCCAACGTCCTGACTTTC
TRBD2,TRBV29-1,TRBJ2-1,many,CSVEDLLAGLNEQFF,TGCAGCGTTGAAGATTTATTAGCGGGGTTGAATGAGCAGTTCTTC
NA,TRBV27,TRBJ2-3,many,CASRYPGSTDTQYF,TGTGCCAGCAGATACCCCGGATCCACAGATACGCAGTATTTT
TRBD2,TRBV5-1,TRBJ2-3,NA,CASSPGPLAGDTDTQYF,TGCGCCAGCAGCCCCGGGCCTTTAGCGGGGGATACAGATACGCAGTATTTT
NA,TRBV5-1,TRBJ1-6,many,CASSLRSGDNSPLHF,TGCGCCAGCAGCTTGCGGTCAGGCGATAATTCACCCCTCCACTTT
NA,TRBV3-1,TRBJ2-2,few,CASSQMLLGNTGELFF,TGTGCCAGCAGCCAAATGCTACTCGGGAACACCGGGGAGCTGTTTTTT
NA,TRBV9,TRBJ1-2,few,CASSATLGSYGYTF,TGTGCCAGCAGCGCGACCCTGGGGTCGTATGGCTACACCTTC
TRBD2,TRBV24-1,TRBJ2-1,NA,CATSFSGGHNEQFF,TGTGCCACCAGCTTCAGCGGGGGACACAATGAGCAGTTCTTC
TRBD1,TRBV4-3,TRBJ1-1,few,CASSPKTGTKNTEAFF,TGCGCCAGCAGCCCCAAGACAGGGACAAAGAACACTGAAGCTTTCTTT
TRBD1,TRBV6-5,TRBJ2-7,few,CATGQGAEQYF,TGTGCCACGGGACAGGGGGCCGAGCAGTACTTC
TRBD1,TRBV4-1,TRBJ1-2,NA,CASSQEHRGVDGYTF,TGCGCCAGCAGCCAAGAGCACAGGGGGGTGGATGGCTACACCTTC
NA,TRBV6-5,TRBJ1-1,NA,CASRGWAEAFF,TGTGCCAGCAGAGGGTGGGCTGAAGCTTTCTTT
NA,TRBV5-4,TRBJ1-6,NA,CASSSGSGARNSPLHF,TGTGCCAGCAGCTCGGGGTCGGGGGCCAGGAATTCACCCCTCCACTTT
NA,TRBV7-2,TRBJ2-3,NA,CASSTPRNTQYF,TGTGCCAGCAGCACACCCCGGAATACGCAGTATTTT
NA,TRBV11-2,TRBJ1-2,NA,CASSSNRDSLYGYTF,TGTGCCAGCAGCTCGAACAGGGATTCCCTCTATGGCTACACCTTC
TRBD1,TRBV5-6,TRBJ2-1,many,CASSFQGANEQFF,TGTGCCAGCAGCTTTCAGGGGGCGAATGAGCAGTTCTTC
NA,TRBV12-3/TRBV12-4,TRBJ2-3,few,CASSSGLGDTQYF,TGTGCCAGCAGCTCAGGACTTGGGGATACGCAGTATTTT
NA,TRBV10-3,TRBJ2-7,NA,CAISPRADYEQYF,TGTGCCATCAGCCCGAGAGCGGACTACGAGCAGTACTTC
NA,TRBV9,TRBJ2-5,few,CASSVGAMTSGETQYF,TGTGCCAGCAGCGTAGGGGCCATGACCTCGGGAGAGACCCAGTACTTC
NA,TRBV7-3,TRBJ2-2,many,CASSSAGRTGELFF,TGTGCCAGCAGCTCGGCGGGTCGGACCGGGGAGCTGTTTTTT
NA,TRBV4-3,TRBJ2-3,NA,CASSQGGWDTGDTQYF,TGCGCCAGCAGCCAAGGAGGGTGGGATACTGGGGATACGCAGTATTTT
NA,TRBV3-1,TRBJ2-7,few,CASSQHGTVDGYEQYF,TGTGCCAGCAGCCAACACGGGACGGTGGATGGCTACGAGCAGTACTTC
TRBD2,TRBV6-6,TRBJ2-3,few,CASSYGAGGPIADTQYF,TGTGCCAGCAGTTACGGGGCGGGGGGGCCTATCGCAGATACGCAGTATTTT
TRBD2,TRBV7-3,TRBJ2-3,NA,CASSRLAGVTDTQYF,TGTGCCAGCAGCCGACTAGCGGGGGTCACAGATACGCAGTATTTT
NA,TRBV7-3,TRBJ2-3,few,CASSSGFTDTQYF,TGTGCCAGCAGCTCGGGGTTCACAGATACGCAGTATTTT
NA,TRBV6-5,TRBJ1-6,few,CASSYIVGDSPLHF,TGTGCCAGCAGTTACATCGTAGGGGACTCACCCCTCCACTTT
TRBD1,TRBV12-3/TRBV12-4,TRBJ2-4,NA,CASSSAETGNIQYF,TGTGCCAGCAGTTCCGCTGAGACAGGGAACATTCAGTACTTC
NA,TRBV30,TRBJ2-1,NA,CAWRGDSYNEQFF,TGTGCCTGGAGGGGGGACTCTTACAATGAGCAGTTCTTC
TRBD2,TRBV5-6,TRBJ2-1,few,CASRLAGGTYNEQFF,TGTGCCAGCAGGCTAGCGGGGGGTACCTACAATGAGCAGTTCTTC
NA,TRBV27,TRBJ2-3,many,CASSFPGADTQYF,TGTGCCAGCAGTTTCCCCGGGGCTGATACGCAGTATTTT
NA,TRBV18,TRBJ1-1,NA,CASSRGGREDTEAFF,TGTGCCAGCTCACGGGGGGGTCGGGAGGACACTGAAGCTTTCTTT
NA,TRBV11-3,TRBJ2-5,few,CASSRGDSTAAAQYF,TGTGCCAGCAGCCGAGGGGACTCTACAGCGGCCGCCCAGTACTTC
NA,TRBV24-1,TRBJ2-2,few,CATSDPRGQPGELFF,TGTGCCACCAGTGATCCACGTGGACAGCCCGGGGAGCTGTTTTTT
NA,TRBV7-3,TRBJ2-3,NA,CASSAIGGPTDTQYF,TGTGCCAGCAGCGCAATCGGGGGCCCCACAGATACGCAGTATTTT